This entry is about one T cell receptor (beta chain). Its antigen is unidentified. RNA, once extracted, was reverse transcribed into cDNA for use as the sequencing template. Clones were read by immunoSEQ multiplex PCR, and TCRdb kept only the in-frame ones, dropping some. The repertoire includes about 12,000 clones, around 60% of them detected once, and about 22% sits in the top ten. The investigators collected lesional scalp punch biopsies and peripheral blood from alopecia areata patients. The CDR3 is made up of 15 amino acids. V was shortened by 4 bases and J by 3 bases, with 16 bases between the two germline ends. The germline CDR1 and CDR2 sequences are SGHTS and YDEGEE. These data originate in a study of CD8+ T cells in alopecia areata. Study details: After 6 to 18 months of tofacitinib, follow-up continued 6 months off drug.

Study results and caveats: Possibly as an HLA-related effect, TCR sharing across patients appeared less clear than in mice.

The sample comprised skin. This receptor was taken from a human donor with alopecia areata. The V and J genes are TRBV5-8 and TRBJ1-1, with a possible D match to TRBD1 (5 bases). In DNA form, the CDR3 reads TGTGCCAGCAGCCCTGACCCCGGGGGGTACACTGAAGCTTTCTTT. Residues: CASSPDPGGYTEAFF.